The rows below give T cell receptor beta chains drawn from one sample of a study of patients and donors after allogeneic stem cell transplantation. TCRdb itself ran the RT-PCR reads through MiXCR, one entry per CDR3 protein. The sample has fewer than 500,000 distinct CDR3 sequences; approximately 16% are singletons. Sequencing input: blood, either unsorted or a sorted T cell fraction (not recorded which). The receptor source for this set is a human donor who was either an allogeneic HSCT recipient or a stem cell or donor lymphocyte infusion donor (not recorded which). It is not recorded whose cells these are; they may come from a transplant donor. Both conserved end residues are part of each CDR3. Each record gives: clone size, D gene, J gene, V gene, CDR3 protein, CDR3 DNA. D genes are given only for firm matches. Only some rows state a clone size, as once, few, many or a class for expanded clones.

clone_size: few; d_call: -; j_call: TRBJ2-1; v_call: TRBV24-1; cdr3_aa: CATSVSYNEQFF; cdr3_nt: TGTGCCACCAGTGTATCCTACAATGAGCAGTTCTTC
clone_size: -; d_call: TRBD1; j_call: TRBJ2-3; v_call: TRBV20-1; cdr3_aa: CSARDWTGLPGTDTQYF; cdr3_nt: TGCAGTGCTAGAGACTGGACAGGGTTGCCGGGCACAGATACGCAGTATTTT
clone_size: -; d_call: -; j_call: TRBJ2-4; v_call: TRBV6-2/TRBV6-3; cdr3_aa: CASRRETKNIQYF; cdr3_nt: TGTGCCAGCAGACGGGAGACCAAAAACATTCAGTACTTC
clone_size: -; d_call: TRBD2; j_call: TRBJ2-7; v_call: TRBV5-1; cdr3_aa: CASSRTSGGSSYEQYF; cdr3_nt: TGCGCCAGCAGCCGGACTAGCGGGGGGAGCTCCTACGAGCAGTACTTC
clone_size: many; d_call: -; j_call: TRBJ2-1; v_call: TRBV12-3/TRBV12-4; cdr3_aa: CASSLVSFHNEQFF; cdr3_nt: TGTGCCAGCAGTTTAGTATCTTTCCACAATGAGCAGTTCTTC
clone_size: -; d_call: -; j_call: TRBJ2-1; v_call: TRBV7-7; cdr3_aa: CASSLVGTASNEQFF; cdr3_nt: TGTGCTAGCAGCTTAGTCGGGACTGCCAGTAATGAGCAGTTCTTC
clone_size: few; d_call: -; j_call: TRBJ2-3; v_call: TRBV6-5; cdr3_aa: CASSYGGQTDTQYF; cdr3_nt: TGTGCCAGCAGTTACGGGGGGCAGACAGATACGCAGTATTTT
clone_size: -; d_call: -; j_call: TRBJ2-3; v_call: TRBV27; cdr3_aa: CASPDTQYF; cdr3_nt: TGTGCCAGCCCAGATACGCAGTATTTT
clone_size: few; d_call: -; j_call: TRBJ2-1; v_call: TRBV9; cdr3_aa: CASSVEVDFNEQFF; cdr3_nt: TGTGCCAGCAGCGTAGAGGTAGATTTCAATGAGCAGTTCTTC
clone_size: -; d_call: -; j_call: TRBJ1-6; v_call: TRBV10-3; cdr3_aa: CAISEGPPWHNSPLHF; cdr3_nt: TGTGCCATCAGTGAGGGTCCCCCCTGGCATAATTCACCCCTCCACTTT
clone_size: -; d_call: -; j_call: TRBJ1-2; v_call: TRBV13; cdr3_aa: CASRWPAGGYTF; cdr3_nt: TGTGCCAGCAGATGGCCCGCAGGGGGCTACACCTTC
clone_size: -; d_call: TRBD2; j_call: TRBJ2-3; v_call: TRBV20-1; cdr3_aa: CSARSLAVTDTQYF; cdr3_nt: TGCAGTGCTAGGTCGCTAGCGGTGACAGATACGCAGTATTTT
clone_size: -; d_call: TRBD1; j_call: TRBJ2-7; v_call: TRBV6-1; cdr3_aa: CASSAGDSRYEQYF; cdr3_nt: TGTGCCAGCAGTGCAGGGGACAGTCGCTACGAGCAGTACTTC
clone_size: -; d_call: -; j_call: TRBJ2-7; v_call: TRBV6-1; cdr3_aa: CASDRDTSYEQYF; cdr3_nt: TGTGCCAGCGACCGGGACACCTCCTACGAGCAGTACTTC
clone_size: -; d_call: -; j_call: TRBJ2-1; v_call: TRBV9; cdr3_aa: CASSVASVEQFF; cdr3_nt: TGTGCCAGCAGCGTAGCGAGCGTTGAGCAGTTCTTC
clone_size: few; d_call: TRBD1; j_call: TRBJ2-1; v_call: TRBV6-2/TRBV6-3; cdr3_aa: CASFEGQVFDEQFF; cdr3_nt: TGTGCCAGCTTCGAGGGACAGGTCTTCGATGAGCAGTTCTTC
clone_size: many; d_call: -; j_call: TRBJ2-3; v_call: TRBV4-3; cdr3_aa: CASSQAGGTDTQYF; cdr3_nt: TGCGCCAGCAGCCAAGCGGGGGGCACAGATACGCAGTATTTT
clone_size: -; d_call: TRBD1; j_call: TRBJ1-2; v_call: TRBV27; cdr3_aa: CASSSPGGGYTF; cdr3_nt: TGTGCCAGCAGTTCACCAGGGGGTGGCTACACCTTC
clone_size: few; d_call: -; j_call: TRBJ1-5; v_call: TRBV18; cdr3_aa: CASSPRRDNQPQHF; cdr3_nt: TGTGCCAGCTCACCGCGAAGGGATAATCAGCCCCAGCATTTT
clone_size: -; d_call: TRBD2; j_call: TRBJ2-1; v_call: TRBV2; cdr3_aa: CASSSPGTSGRKSSYNEQFF; cdr3_nt: TGTGCCAGCAGTTCTCCTGGGACTAGCGGGAGGAAGAGCTCCTACAATGAGCAGTTCTTC
clone_size: -; d_call: -; j_call: TRBJ2-2; v_call: TRBV9; cdr3_aa: CASGLGGDELFF; cdr3_nt: TGTGCCAGCGGTCTGGGGGGAGATGAGCTGTTTTTT
clone_size: many; d_call: -; j_call: TRBJ1-6; v_call: TRBV12-3/TRBV12-4; cdr3_aa: CASSYRREGVSPLHF; cdr3_nt: TGTGCCAGCAGTTACAGGAGGGAAGGGGTATCACCCCTCCACTTT
clone_size: few; d_call: TRBD1; j_call: TRBJ2-7; v_call: TRBV28; cdr3_aa: CASSLLGQVSYEQYF; cdr3_nt: TGTGCCAGCAGTTTATTGGGACAGGTCTCCTACGAGCAGTACTTC